The 30 T cell receptor beta chains below come from one sample, sequenced in a study of shared clonotypes between healthy human individuals. The protocol was immunoSEQ multiplex PCR, while the TCRdb copy is restricted to in-frame clones and leaves out a portion. The sample holds approximately 700,000 clones, less than 80% seen once. The specimen sequenced was memory CD4+ T cells sorted from blood. Sample subset: CD45RA-negative fraction. The receptors derive from a woman in her thirties in good health.

Comments on this clone: The sample contains more than one DNA sequence encoding this CDR3. The rearrangement uses TRBV20-1 and TRBJ2-5, with D unresolved. From germline, CDR1 is DFQATT and CDR2 SNEGSKA (reference sequence). There are 10 residues in the CDR3. V was clipped by 4 bases and J by 5 bases, with 5 bases between them. The CDR3 DNA sequence: TGCAGTGCTACCGGGGAGACCCAGTACTTC. Encoded protein: CSATGETQYF.

The chain is built from TRBV10-2 and TRBJ2-2, with unresolved D. Trimming took 6 bases from V and 1 from J, leaving 6 bases between them. CDR1 is WSHSY and CDR2 is SAAADI in the germline V gene. CDR3 size: 13 residues. DNA for the CDR3: TGCGCCAGCAGAGGATGGAACACCGGGGAGCTGTTTTTT. Amino acids: CASRGWNTGELFF.

This clone came up once. This chain connects TRBV27 to TRBJ1-5; D remains ambiguous. Per germline, CDR1 MNHEY and CDR2 SMNVEV (reference sequence). V shed 5 bases and J shed 8 bases, with 19 bases lying between them. The CDR3 spans 15 residues. CDR3 amino acids: CASSPPSAQVKPQHF. The CDR3, as DNA: TGTGCCAGCAGTCCCCCGTCGGCGCAAGTGAAGCCCCAGCATTTT.

This clone was detected only once. V is TRBV28 and J is TRBJ1-5; D is ambiguous. The CDR3 is 11 amino acids. V lost 2 bases and J 9 bases, leaving 5 bases between the germline ends. In germline, CDR1 is MDHEN, CDR2 SYDVKM. CDR3 sequence (DNA): TGTGCCAGCAGTTTAATAGGGCCCCAGCATTTT. Protein: CASSLIGPQHF.

The chain employs TRBV20-1 and TRBJ2-1; D is undetermined. The CDR3 runs 10 residues. Germline CDR1 reads DFQATT; CDR2 reads SNEGSKA (reference sequence). Trimming left V 6 bases short and J 6 bases short, with 6 bases between. CDR3 sequence reads: CSATRNEQFF. The CDR3 DNA reads TGCAGTGCGACCCGCAATGAGCAGTTCTTC.

The rearrangement uses TRBV27 and TRBJ2-2, with D perhaps matching TRBD1 (5 bases). The CDR3 runs 14 residues. The germline CDR1 and CDR2 sequences are MNHEY and SMNVEV (reference sequence). Trimming took off 6 bases at V and 2 bases at J, with 10 bases between the two ends. CDR3 sequence: CASSHGQNTGELFF. The CDR3 DNA sequence: TGTGCCAGCAGCCACGGACAAAACACCGGGGAGCTGTTTTTT.

This clone has only a few counts. The chain recombines TRBV15 with TRBJ1-5; D not resolved. V was pared by 5 bases and J by 6 bases, with 17 bases between. Germline lookup yields CDR1 LNHNV and CDR2 YYDKDF (reference sequence). The CDR3 sequence is 15 residues long. CDR3 region: CATSPDRGWGQPQHF. The DNA of the CDR3 is TGTGCCACCAGCCCGGACCGCGGCTGGGGTCAGCCCCAGCATTTT.

The chain joins TRBV28 to TRBJ2-3; D perhaps matches TRBD2 (5 bases). Germline lookup yields CDR1 MDHEN and CDR2 SYDVKM. Trimming took off 6 bases at V and 7 bases at J, with 14 bases between the two ends. The CDR3 loop spans 13 amino acids. The CDR3 protein is CASSTLPGNTQYF. CDR3 coding DNA: TGTGCCAGCAGCACGCTACCGGGGAATACGCAGTATTTT.

The chain combines TRBV7-2 with TRBJ2-1, with 8 bases matching TRBD2. The CDR3 is made up of 14 amino acids. Germline V gene data show CDR1 as SGHTA and CDR2 as FQGNSA. The ends lost 5 bases at V and 9 bases at J; junction bases unmatched: 9. CDR3 nucleotides: TGTGCCAGCAGCCCAGGGGCGCTAGCGGGTGAGCAGTTCTTC. It yields the protein CASSPGALAGEQFF.

This chain links TRBV19 with TRBJ1-1; D call uncertain. V was pared by 7 bases and J by 7 bases, with 19 bases between. This CDR3 comprises 14 residues. Germline V lookup: CDR1 LNHDA, CDR2 SQIVND (reference sequence). The CDR3 DNA is TGTGCCAGTATCATCACTGGTGCAGTCGGTGAAGCTTTCTTT. It is translated as CASIITGAVGEAFF.

The CDR3 nucleotides are TGTGCCAGTAGTATAACCCGGGGAAATTCACCCCTCCACTTT. The encoded protein is CASSITRGNSPLHF. The V and J genes are TRBV19 and TRBJ1-6; D is ambiguous. There are 14 residues in the CDR3. Germline values: CDR1 LNHDA, CDR2 SQIVND (reference sequence). Trimming took off 2 bases at V and 7 bases at J, with 9 bases between the two ends.

For this clone: This CDR3 is also generated by other DNA sequences in the sample. V is TRBV7-9 and J is TRBJ2-7, with D perhaps given as TRBD1 or TRBD2 (6 bases each). The CDR3 totals 14 residues. CDR1 is SEHNR, CDR2 FQNEAQ, per germline (reference sequence). The V end was cut by 5 bases, the J end by 4 bases, with 15 bases between. The DNA for the CDR3 is TGTGCCAGCAGCCGCGGGACATCCACATACGAGCAGTACTTC. This encodes CASSRGTSTYEQYF.

As to this clone: Distinct nucleotide sequences in the sample also encode this CDR3. The chain joins TRBV6-1 to TRBJ2-7; 10 bases fit TRBD2. V was clipped by 6 bases and J by 3 bases; unmatched bases: 2. This CDR3 has 13 residues. CDR1 and CDR2 from the germline V gene are MNHNS and SASEGT. In DNA form, the CDR3 reads TGTGCCAGCAGCCGGACTAGCGGCTACGAGCAGTACTTC. Translated, it gives CASSRTSGYEQYF.

This clone was recorded only once. The chain has TRBV9 and TRBJ2-1, with D unresolved. The germline V and J ends were trimmed by 0 bases and 4 bases, with 11 bases remaining between them. Germline V CDR1 and CDR2: SGDLS, YYNGEE. This CDR3 comprises 15 residues. The CDR3 loop reads CASSVGTETYNEQFF. In DNA, the CDR3 is TGTGCCAGCAGCGTAGGGACGGAAACTTACAATGAGCAGTTCTTC.

This clone was seen a handful of times. This chain connects TRBV10-3 to TRBJ2-7, with TRBD2 matching over 8 bases. This CDR3 comprises 15 residues. Germline V CDR1 and CDR2: ENHRY, SYGVKD. The V and J ends lost 5 bases and 3 bases, in that order; junction bases with no gene match: 9. CDR3 protein: CAISPLAENGYEQYF. CDR3 bases: TGTGCCATCAGTCCACTAGCGGAAAATGGCTACGAGCAGTACTTC.

This sequence joins TRBV10-1 and TRBJ2-5, with TRBD2 identical over 7 bases. J was trimmed by 5 bases and V by 6 bases; bases with no gene match: 9. There are 14 residues in the CDR3. Germline V gene lookup returns CDR1 WNHNN and CDR2 SYGVQD (reference sequence). The CDR3 is CASSSGSAGETQYF. CDR3 DNA sequence: TGCGCCAGCAGCTCCGGATCAGCGGGGGAGACCCAGTACTTC.

The chain recombines TRBV14 with TRBJ1-4, with D hard to call. Germline assignment: CDR1 SGHDN and CDR2 FVKESK. The CDR3 contains 16 residues. V lost 1 base and J lost 8, with 17 bases in between. Here the CDR3 reads CASSQGVADPREKLFF. Here the CDR3 DNA reads TGTGCCAGCAGCCAAGGCGTGGCAGACCCTAGGGAAAAACTGTTTTTT.

This clone was seen repeatedly, ten times or more. V gene TRBV5-5 combines with J gene TRBJ1-2, with no clear D. From germline, CDR1 is SGHKS and CDR2 YYEKEE (reference sequence). CDR3 size: 13 residues. Trimming took off 4 bases at V and 6 bases at J, with 13 bases between the two ends. The CDR3 sequence is CASSIGRIDGYTF. DNA of the CDR3: TGTGCCAGCAGCATAGGGAGGATCGATGGCTACACCTTC.

The chain has TRBV4-2 and TRBJ2-7, with TRBD1 matching 8 bases. CDR1 is LGHNA and CDR2 is YNFKEQ in the germline V gene. The CDR3 extends over 13 amino acids. V gave up 5 bases and J gave up 5 bases; unmatched junction bases: 5. The CDR3 loop is CASSRQGSDEQYF. The CDR3 DNA sequence: TGTGCCAGCAGCAGACAGGGGAGCGACGAGCAGTACTTC.

The chain carries TRBV27 and TRBJ2-1, with TRBD1 matching over 9 bases. CDR1 is MNHEY, CDR2 SMNVEV, per germline (reference sequence). The CDR3 sequence is 15 residues long. J was trimmed by 8 bases and V by 5 bases; bases with no gene match: 10. CDR3 nucleotide sequence: TGTGCCAGCAGTCCCCCGGACAGGGGAGGGTATGAGCAGTTCTTC. Its protein product is CASSPPDRGGYEQFF.

The chain uses TRBV30 and TRBJ2-3; a possible D gene is TRBD2 (5 bases). The germline V gene has CDR1 GTSNPN and CDR2 SVGIG (reference sequence). This CDR3 comprises 15 residues. V gave up 1 base and J gave up 1 base, with 12 bases separating them. CDR3 loop: CAWSGGSSGTDTQYF. CDR3 DNA sequence: TGTGCCTGGAGTGGAGGGTCTTCAGGCACAGATACGCAGTATTTT.

This chain links TRBV7-8 with TRBJ2-3; 11 bases line up with TRBD1. Unmatched junction bases numbered 8, after V lost 5 bases and J lost 4 bases. The CDR3 runs to 16 residues. Germline values: CDR1 SGHVS, CDR2 FQNEAQ. The CDR3 sequence is CASSGRDRGVPDTQYF. In nucleotides, the CDR3 is TGTGCCAGCAGCGGCCGGGACAGGGGGGTCCCAGATACGCAGTATTTT.

The chain employs TRBV11-2 and TRBJ2-1, with a weak D call TRBD1 (5 bases). Germline CDR1 and CDR2: SGHAT and FQNNGV. Trimming took off 1 base at V and 2 bases at J, with 12 bases between the two ends. The CDR3 is made up of 16 amino acids. Here the CDR3 DNA reads TGTGCCAGCAGCTTAGGGGCAGGGAACCCCTACAATGAGCAGTTCTTC. Translated, it gives CASSLGAGNPYNEQFF.

The chain combines TRBV6-5 with TRBJ2-7; D gene unclear. Germline lookup yields CDR1 MNHEY and CDR2 SVGAGI. Trimming pared 6 bases from V and 1 base from J, leaving 10 bases between. The CDR3 contains 13 residues. CDR3 bases: TGTGCCAGCAGGCTCTACCCGTCCTACGAGCAGTACTTC. Translation gives CASRLYPSYEQYF.

In its sample, this clone was seen a few times. The rearrangement links TRBV5-1 to TRBJ2-6; the D is unclear. CDR1 and CDR2 (germline): SGHRS, YFSETQ. The CDR3 sequence is 15 residues long. The V gene lost 4 bases and the J gene lost 0 bases, with 8 bases spanning the gap. The CDR3 bases are TGCGCCAGCAGCCCCATGGTCTCTGGGGCCAACGTCCTGACTTTC. As protein: CASSPMVSGANVLTF.

This clone was picked up a small number of times. The chain combines TRBV28 with TRBJ2-7; D not resolved. The germline V and J ends were trimmed by 2 bases and 5 bases, with 10 bases remaining between them. CDR3 length: 13 amino acids. Germline V gene sequence: CDR1 MDHEN, CDR2 SYDVKM. The CDR3 nucleotides read TGTGCCAGCAGTTTAGCGGCGGTCCACGAGCAGTACTTC. As protein: CASSLAAVHEQYF.

The chain recombines TRBV29-1 with TRBJ2-3, with TRBD2 as a possible D gene (5 bases). Per the germline V gene, CDR1 is SQVTM and CDR2 is ANQGSEA. The length of the CDR3 is 14 residues. The V end was cut by 2 bases, the J end by 0 bases, with 9 bases between. The CDR3, as DNA: TGCAGCGTTGAACGCGGGCTCAGCACAGATACGCAGTATTTT. This gives the protein CSVERGLSTDTQYF.

This chain connects TRBV6-5 to TRBJ1-2; D gene ambiguous. V lost 6 bases and J lost 5, with 16 bases in between. Looked up from germline, CDR1 is MNHEY and CDR2 is SVGAGI. There are 14 residues in the CDR3. The DNA for the CDR3 is TGTGCCAGCAGAAGGCCTGACCCTATTTATGGCTACACCTTC. Protein product: CASRRPDPIYGYTF.

This chain links TRBV2 with TRBJ2-1; D is perhaps TRBD2 (5 bases). The ends were cut back, 8 bases at V and 2 bases at J, with 16 bases in the middle. This CDR3 is built from 15 residues. The germline gives CDR1 SNHLY, CDR2 FYNNEI. The CDR3 protein is CASVFGGSTYNEQFF. The CDR3 bases are TGTGCCAGCGTGTTTGGCGGGTCTACCTACAATGAGCAGTTCTTC.

The genes are TRBV2 and TRBJ2-7; D is undetermined. There are 12 residues in the CDR3. Germline V gene lookup returns CDR1 SNHLY and CDR2 FYNNEI. With 8 bases removed from V and 6 bases from J, the gap between germline ends came to 14 bases. The CDR3 reads CASCGWVGEQYF. CDR3 sequence (DNA): TGTGCCAGCTGTGGTTGGGTTGGCGAGCAGTACTTC.